This T cell receptor beta chain was sequenced for a study of metastatic and nonmetastatic thyroid tumors. As regards this clone: Antigen specificity is unknown.

As handled by the study authors: A papillary thyroid cancer distant-metastasis classifier was built from CDR3 differences across clinicopathological groups. TCRdb re-processed the PCR reads through MiXCR. These V and J calls are TCRdb output, not the study's own analysis. There are approximately 44,000 clones in the sample; approximately 24% occur only once, and about 14% lies in the top ten. V lost 5 bases to trimming and J lost 1 base; unmatched junction nucleotides: 2. There are 14 residues in the CDR3. Germline CDR1 reads KGHSH; CDR2 reads LQKENI. Broader study findings: Malignant thyroid tumors reportedly had TCR beta diversity that was significantly higher than in benign nodules, in blood and tumor.

Before thyroid surgery, none of the patients had received any treatment. The chain has TRBV18 and TRBJ2-3, with 8 bases matching TRBD1. This sequence originates from a female donor with papillary thyroid cancer or a benign thyroid nodule (not recorded which). Some clones in this sample may be carry-over from other donors' samples. Sequencing was done on a sample of tumor tissue. CDR3 protein: CASSVRGRTDTQYF. The CDR3 DNA sequence: TGTGCCAGCTCAGTCAGGGGGCGCACAGATACGCAGTATTTT.